This TCR beta chain appears in the sequencing data of a study of blood T cell repertoires in COVID-19. Study-wide background: Samples of COVID-19 (acute and convalescent) were obtained from the United States, Italy and Spain. In each case, the material was cDNA or gDNA derived from T cells, B-cell-depleted T cells, or PBMCs.

This CDR3 has 12 amino acids. The ends lost 2 bases at V and 11 bases at J; junction bases unmatched: 8. Germline V CDR1 and CDR2: GTSNPN, SVGIG (reference sequence). Original processing notes: How many nucleated cells were present was estimated from reference gene primer amplification. Generated by immunoSEQ multiplex PCR, the TCRdb table keeps only in-frame clones and is missing some. For V, J and clone size, that table is used; D and trimming come from the DNA. The profile covers tens of thousands of clones, with 84% appearing a single time and about 10% taken by the ten largest. V and J are TRBV30 and TRBJ1-1; 7 bases line up with TRBD1. The specimen sequenced was peripheral blood. The TCR comes from a man in his sixties with acute or convalescent COVID-19. The CDR3 DNA follows: TGTGCCTGGAGTCCGAACAGGGGAGAGGCTTTCTTT. The encoded protein is CAWSPNRGEAFF.